This T cell receptor (beta chain) was sequenced in a study of beta chain features in type 1 diabetes. This clone occurred a few times. What it recognizes is unknown. Study-wide results and caveats: Type 1 diabetes patients had moderately but significantly shorter TCRB CDR3s in all four CD4+ subsets.

The CDR3 runs to 13 residues. V was clipped by 4 bases and J by 11 bases; unmatched bases: 11. Germline-derived CDR1 and CDR2 are SGHRS and YFSETQ. Sequencing targeted expressed TCRB transcripts, as all isolated RNA had been reverse transcribed. TCRdb keeps only in-frame clones here, not all; method: immunoSEQ multiplex PCR. This sample has 360,000 or so clones, with about 18% found just once. Sequencing used naive CD4+ T cells from blood. The source of this sequence is a woman between 18 and 30 years old in good health. The V call is TRBV5-1, the J call TRBJ1-1; TRBD1 aligns across 7 bases. CDR3 DNA: TGCGCCAGCAGCCCCGGGACAGAGGAAGGGGCTTTCTTT. Amino acid sequence: CASSPGTEEGAFF.